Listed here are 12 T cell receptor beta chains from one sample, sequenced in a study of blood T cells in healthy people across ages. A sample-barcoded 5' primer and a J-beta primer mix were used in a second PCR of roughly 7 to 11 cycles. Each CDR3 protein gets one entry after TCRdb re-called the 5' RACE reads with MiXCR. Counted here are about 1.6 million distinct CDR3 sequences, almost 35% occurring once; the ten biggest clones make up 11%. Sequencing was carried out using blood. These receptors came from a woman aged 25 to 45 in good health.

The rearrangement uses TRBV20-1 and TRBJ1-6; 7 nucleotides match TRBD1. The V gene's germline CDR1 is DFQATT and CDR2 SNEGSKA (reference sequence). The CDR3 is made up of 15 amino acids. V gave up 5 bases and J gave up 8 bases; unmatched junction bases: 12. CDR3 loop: CSASQGGGFDSPLHF. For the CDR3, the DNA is TGCAGTGCTTCCCAGGGGGGGGGATTTGATTCACCCCTCCACTTT.

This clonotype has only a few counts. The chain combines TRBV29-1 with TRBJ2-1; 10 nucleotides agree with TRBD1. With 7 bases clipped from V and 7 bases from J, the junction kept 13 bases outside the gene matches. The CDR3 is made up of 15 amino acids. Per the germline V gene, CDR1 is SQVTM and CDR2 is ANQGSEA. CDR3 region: CSAVRGTGEENEQFF. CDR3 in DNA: TGCAGCGCTGTTAGGGGGACAGGGGAAGAGAATGAGCAGTTCTTC.

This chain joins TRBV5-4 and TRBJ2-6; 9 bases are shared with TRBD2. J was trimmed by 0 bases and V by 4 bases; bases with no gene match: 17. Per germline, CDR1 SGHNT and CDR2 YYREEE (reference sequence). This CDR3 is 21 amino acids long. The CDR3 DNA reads TGTGCCAGCAGCCCTGGGGCTAGCGGGATGATAGGGAGCTCTGGGGCCAACGTCCTGACTTTC. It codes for CASSPGASGMIGSSGANVLTF.

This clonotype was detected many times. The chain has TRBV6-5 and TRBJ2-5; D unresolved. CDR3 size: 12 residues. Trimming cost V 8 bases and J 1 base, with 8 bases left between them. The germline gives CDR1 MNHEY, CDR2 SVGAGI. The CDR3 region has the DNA TGTGCCAGCGGCAGATTCCAAGAGACCCAGTACTTC. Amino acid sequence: CASGRFQETQYF.

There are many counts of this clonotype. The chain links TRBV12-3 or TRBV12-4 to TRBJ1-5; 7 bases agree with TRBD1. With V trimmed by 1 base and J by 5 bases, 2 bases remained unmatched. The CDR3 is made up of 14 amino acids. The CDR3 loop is CASSLGTGHQPQHF. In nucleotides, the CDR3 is TGTGCCAGCAGTTTAGGGACAGGACATCAGCCCCAGCATTTT.

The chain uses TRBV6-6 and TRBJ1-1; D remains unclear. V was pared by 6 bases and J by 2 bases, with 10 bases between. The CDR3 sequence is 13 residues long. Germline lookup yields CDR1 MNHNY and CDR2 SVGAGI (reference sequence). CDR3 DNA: TGTGCCAGCAGCTCGGACGGCAACACTGAAGCTTTCTTT. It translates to CASSSDGNTEAFF.

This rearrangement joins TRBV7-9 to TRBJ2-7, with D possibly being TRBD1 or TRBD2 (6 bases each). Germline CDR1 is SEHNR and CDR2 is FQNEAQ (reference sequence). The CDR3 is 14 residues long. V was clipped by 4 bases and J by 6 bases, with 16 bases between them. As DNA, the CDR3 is TGTGCCAGCAGCTCCGCGGGACCCAGGGGCGAGCAGTACTTC. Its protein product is CASSSAGPRGEQYF.

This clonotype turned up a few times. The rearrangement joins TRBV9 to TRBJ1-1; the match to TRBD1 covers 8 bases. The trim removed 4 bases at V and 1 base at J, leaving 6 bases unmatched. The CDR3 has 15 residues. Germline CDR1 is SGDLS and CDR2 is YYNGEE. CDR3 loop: CASSSGGTGNTEAFF. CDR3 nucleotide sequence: TGTGCCAGCAGCTCGGGCGGGACAGGGAACACTGAAGCTTTCTTT.

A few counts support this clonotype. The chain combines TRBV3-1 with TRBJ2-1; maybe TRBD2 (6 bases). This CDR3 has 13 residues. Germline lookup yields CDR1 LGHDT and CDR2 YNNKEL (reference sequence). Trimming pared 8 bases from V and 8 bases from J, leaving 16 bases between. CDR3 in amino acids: CASGRIGSDEQFF. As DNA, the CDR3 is TGTGCCAGCGGGAGGATAGGGTCGGATGAGCAGTTCTTC.

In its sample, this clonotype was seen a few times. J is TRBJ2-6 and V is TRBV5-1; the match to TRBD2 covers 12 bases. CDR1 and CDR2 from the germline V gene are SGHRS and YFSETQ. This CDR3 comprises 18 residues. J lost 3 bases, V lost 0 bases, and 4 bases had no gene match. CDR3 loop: CASSLALAGGLGANVLTF. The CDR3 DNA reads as TGCGCCAGCAGCTTGGCGCTAGCGGGGGGGCTTGGGGCCAACGTCCTGACTTTC.

For the CDR3, the DNA is TGTGCCAGCAGTTACTCCCCAGGGGGCGGGAAGACCCAGTACTTC. This encodes CASSYSPGGGKTQYF. The chain recombines TRBV6-2 or TRBV6-3 with TRBJ2-5; 8 bases are a match to TRBD1. After removal of 0 bases from V and 6 bases from J, the junction contained 6 bases not matched to a gene. This CDR3 contains 15 residues. CDR1 MNHEY and CDR2 SVGEGT come from the germline V gene.

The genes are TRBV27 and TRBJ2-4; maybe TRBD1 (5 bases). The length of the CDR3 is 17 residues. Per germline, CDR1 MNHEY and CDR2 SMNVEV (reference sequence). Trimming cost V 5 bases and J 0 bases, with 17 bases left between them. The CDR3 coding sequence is TGTGCCAGCAGTCCAAACCCCCCGACAGCAGCCAAAAACATTCAGTACTTC. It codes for CASSPNPPTAAKNIQYF.